This TCR beta chain is drawn from a study of memory CD4+ T cells and cytomegalovirus serostatus. Libraries were prepared by immunoSEQ multiplex PCR; TCRdb keeps only in-frame clonotypes and omits some of them. The data show 64,000 or so clones, with 60% to 80% seen just once and 0.88% held by the top ten. The sort gate was single viable CD3+CD4+CD8-CD45RO+ cells for memory CD4+ T cells. The V and J ends lost 4 bases and 5 bases respectively, with 23 bases between them. The CDR3 covers 18 residues. Germline assignment: CDR1 MGHRA and CDR2 YSYEKL. This TCR came from an adult in good health and CMV-seronegative. Material for sequencing was memory CD4+ T cells from blood. The chain employs TRBV4-1 and TRBJ2-2; the D is unclear. The CDR3 loop is CASSRSASTRVGTGELFF. CDR3 DNA: TGCGCCAGCAGCCGCTCGGCGTCCACTCGGGTCGGAACCGGGGAGCTGTTTTTT.